Below, 18 T cell receptor beta chains from the same sample are listed, as sequenced in a study of blood T cell repertoires in COVID-19. Assay: immunoSEQ multiplex PCR; the TCRdb copy retains only in-frame clones and omits some. The data contain around 400,000 clones, 70% to 90% of them singletons. The sample comprised peripheral blood. The source of these receptors is a woman in her twenties or thirties with COVID-19, enrolled during active disease.

The chain couples TRBV18 to TRBJ1-1; D perhaps matches TRBD1 (6 bases). The CDR3 has 14 residues. The germline V and J ends were trimmed by 6 bases and 1 base, with 12 bases remaining between them. CDR1 is KGHSH and CDR2 is LQKENI in the germline V gene. The CDR3 coding sequence is TGTGCCAGCTCTACCTTGGACAGGAACACTGAAGCTTTCTTT. This sequence encodes CASSTLDRNTEAFF.

This chain links TRBV19 with TRBJ1-1; D is perhaps TRBD1 (6 bases). The CDR3 covers 14 residues. V was shortened by 6 bases and J by 1 base, with 12 bases between the two germline ends. CDR1 is LNHDA and CDR2 is SQIVND in the germline V gene (reference sequence). CDR3 DNA sequence: TGTGCCAGTAGAACCGGGACAACGAACACTGAAGCTTTCTTT. Protein sequence: CASRTGTTNTEAFF. Full variable domain (remainder filled in from reference TRBV19 and TRBJ1-1): DGGITQSPKYLFRKEGQNVTLSCEQNLNHDAMYWYRQDPGQGLRLIYYSQIVNDFQKGDIAEGYSVSREKKESFPLTVTSAQKNPTAFYLCASRTGTTNTEAFFGQGTRLTVV.

The rearrangement uses TRBV10-2 and TRBJ1-2; 7 nucleotides line up with TRBD1. CDR3 size: 14 residues. V lost 6 bases, J lost 2 bases, and 6 bases stayed unmatched. The germline gives CDR1 WSHSY, CDR2 SAAADI. CDR3 loop: CASSETGWNYGYTF. For the CDR3, the DNA is TGCGCCAGCAGCGAGACAGGGTGGAACTATGGCTACACCTTC.

This clone was detected only a few times. V gene TRBV28 combines with J gene TRBJ1-5; D unresolved. Trimming took off 6 bases at V and 11 bases at J, with 8 bases between the two ends. The CDR3 has 10 amino acids. Germline V CDR1 and CDR2: MDHEN, SYDVKM. CDR3 loop: CASSGAAQHF. DNA for the CDR3: TGTGCCAGCAGCGGAGCGGCCCAGCATTTT.

The rearrangement joins TRBV2 to TRBJ2-7, with 9 bases matching TRBD1. The V gene's germline CDR1 is SNHLY and CDR2 FYNNEI. V lost 5 bases, J lost 0 bases, and 5 bases stayed unmatched. CDR3 length equals 15 residues. This CDR3 reads CASSHRGPPSYEQYF. CDR3 DNA: TGTGCCAGCAGTCACAGGGGGCCTCCCTCCTACGAGCAGTACTTC.

This clone has only one observation. The V call is TRBV19, the J call TRBJ1-5, with D tentatively TRBD1 (6 bases). Germline lookup yields CDR1 LNHDA and CDR2 SQIVND (reference sequence). The germline V and J ends were trimmed by 9 bases and 3 bases, with 15 bases remaining between them. CDR3 size: 14 residues. CDR3 in DNA: TGTGCCAGCGACGCAAACAGGGCCAATCAGCCCCAGCATTTT. Its protein is CASDANRANQPQHF.

The chain uses TRBV7-9 and TRBJ2-2; D unresolved. Trimming removed 2 bases from V and 6 bases from J, with 7 bases in between. This CDR3 contains 13 residues. The germline CDR1 and CDR2 sequences are SEHNR and FQNEAQ (reference sequence). Written as DNA, the CDR3 is TGTGCCAGCAGCTTAAGCGCATCCGGGGAGCTGTTTTTT. It translates to CASSLSASGELFF.

As concerns this clone: The sample has other DNA sequences that encode this CDR3 too. The genes are TRBV15 and TRBJ2-5; 7 bases fit TRBD1. Germline CDR1 is LNHNV and CDR2 is YYDKDF (reference sequence). Trimming took 3 bases from V and 2 from J; bases not matched to a gene: 6. The CDR3 consists of 15 residues. CDR3 nucleotide sequence: TGTGCCACCAGCAGGGGGGCAGGGGGACAAGAGACCCAGTACTTC. This sequence encodes CATSRGAGGQETQYF.

The chain carries TRBV5-6 and TRBJ2-7; 10 nucleotides match TRBD2. The V segment lost 5 bases and the J segment 3 bases; nucleotides outside the gene matches: 8. Per germline, CDR1 SGHDT and CDR2 YYEEEE. The CDR3 length is 15 residues. In nucleotides, the CDR3 is TGTGCCAGCAGAAGGAGGCCTAGCGGGAGCTACGAGCAGTACTTC. Encoded protein: CASRRRPSGSYEQYF. Full variable domain (rest looked up from reference TRBV5-6 and TRBJ2-7): DAGVTQSPTHLIKTRGQQVTLRCSPKSGHDTVSWYQQALGQGPQFIFQYYEEEERQRGNFPDRFSGHQFPNYSSELNVNALLLGDSALYLCASRRRPSGSYEQYFGPGTRLTVT.

V gene TRBV9 combines with J gene TRBJ2-5, with 10 positions matching TRBD2. J was trimmed by 5 bases and V by 0 bases; bases with no gene match: 10. From germline, CDR1 is SGDLS and CDR2 YYNGEE. The CDR3 runs to 17 residues. CDR3 protein: CASSVGASGRATETQYF. CDR3 nucleotides: TGTGCCAGCAGCGTAGGAGCCAGCGGGAGGGCGACGGAGACCCAGTACTTC.

J is TRBJ2-1 and V is TRBV5-1, with 13 bases identical to TRBD2. Germline loops: CDR1 SGHRS, CDR2 YFSETQ. The CDR3 consists of 16 residues. After removal of 4 bases from V and 10 bases from J, the junction contained 11 bases not matched to a gene. The CDR3 coding sequence is TGCGCCAGCAGCCCGGAGGGACTAGCGGGATATAGGGAGCAGTTCTTC. This translates into CASSPEGLAGYREQFF.

This chain connects TRBV28 to TRBJ1-1; D unresolved. Between the trimmed V and J ends, which lost 7 bases and 1 base, there was a span of 7 bases. The CDR3 has 12 residues. The V gene's germline CDR1 is MDHEN and CDR2 SYDVKM. The CDR3 here is CASKKRNTEAFF. DNA for the CDR3: TGTGCCAGCAAGAAGCGGAACACTGAAGCTTTCTTT.

V and J are TRBV6-6 and TRBJ2-7, with 9 bases fitting TRBD2. The trim removed 6 bases at V and 4 bases at J, leaving 4 bases unmatched. The germline V gene has CDR1 MNHNY and CDR2 SVGAGI (reference sequence). This CDR3 contains 13 residues. For the CDR3, the DNA is TGTGCCAGCAGCCGCGGGAGGGATTACGAGCAGTACTTC. Amino acids: CASSRGRDYEQYF.

This sequence joins TRBV28 and TRBJ2-1; D not resolved. Trimming pared 2 bases from V and 8 bases from J, leaving 4 bases between. Germline values: CDR1 MDHEN, CDR2 SYDVKM. This CDR3 is built from 11 residues. The CDR3 DNA sequence: TGTGCCAGCAGTTTAATCTATGAGCAGTTCTTC. Amino acids: CASSLIYEQFF.

This clone was detected a few times. V usage is TRBV6-5 and J usage is TRBJ2-7; TRBD1 aligns across 9 bases. CDR3 length equals 14 residues. CDR1 MNHEY and CDR2 SVGAGI come from the germline V gene. Losses at the gene ends were 6 bases for V and 2 bases for J; bases not matched to a gene: 5. CDR3 sequence reads: CASSPRDRAYEQYF. The CDR3 DNA reads TGTGCCAGCAGCCCCAGGGACAGGGCCTACGAGCAGTACTTC.

The CDR3 DNA reads TGTGCCACCAGTGACCCGGGACAGGCTGGCACAGATACGCAGTATTTT. As protein: CATSDPGQAGTDTQYF. This sequence joins TRBV24-1 and TRBJ2-3; TRBD1 agrees at 8 bases. The J segment lost 1 base and the V segment lost 4 bases, leaving 6 bases of the junction unmatched. There are 16 residues in the CDR3. Germline lookup yields CDR1 KGHDR and CDR2 SFDVKD.

The chain couples TRBV6-5 to TRBJ2-7; D gene ambiguous. Trimming left V 0 bases short and J 2 bases short, with 5 bases between. This CDR3 has 13 amino acids. Germline V gene lookup returns CDR1 MNHEY and CDR2 SVGAGI. The DNA for the CDR3 is TGTGCCAGCAGTTACTCGAGCGCCTACGAGCAGTACTTC. Protein: CASSYSSAYEQYF.

This chain uses TRBV2 with TRBJ2-7, with TRBD2 matching 8 bases. There are 13 residues in the CDR3. CDR1 is SNHLY, CDR2 FYNNEI, per germline. V was clipped by 10 bases and J by 5 bases; unmatched bases: 10. The CDR3 bases are TGTGCCACCCGAAGCGGGAGTGCGGACGAGCAGTACTTC. Translation gives CATRSGSADEQYF.